What follows are 22 T cell receptor beta chains derived from one specimen sequenced in a study of Ad26.COV2.S vaccination and SARS-CoV-2 variants. Generated by immunoSEQ multiplex PCR, the TCRdb table keeps only in-frame clones and is missing some. The sample lists 330,000 or so clones, roughly 90% occurring once. Regarding treatment: 15 to 20 received Ad26.COV2.S at low or high dose, single or two shots; about 5 received placebo; per-sample allocation not given. Sampling took place 63 days after the first vaccine or placebo injection. The specimen comprised peripheral blood, sampled in a trial of Ad26.COV2.S vaccine versus placebo. All receptors come from a person aged 18-65 years who received the Ad26.COV2.S COVID-19 vaccine or a placebo.

The gene calls are TRBV5-6 and TRBJ1-2; 10 bases map to TRBD1. CDR1 and CDR2 (germline): SGHDT, YYEEEE. The CDR3 extends over 15 amino acids. J was trimmed by 7 bases and V by 3 bases; bases with no gene match: 9. CDR3 sequence reads: CASSSDDRGLFGYTF. CDR3 nucleotide sequence: TGTGCCAGCAGCTCCGACGACAGGGGGCTTTTTGGCTACACCTTC.

With respect to this clone: One end of the junction does not line up with germline, which may come from a read error. The chain has TRBV2 and TRBJ1-1; D may be TRBD1 (5 bases). This CDR3 has 11 residues. The germline gives CDR1 SNHLY, CDR2 FYNNEI. The CDR3, as DNA: TGCGGGGGGGATAAGAACACTGAAGCTTTCTTT. Translated: CGGDKNTEAFF. Based on the CDR3 plus reference TRBV2 and TRBJ1-1, the full variable domain is EPEVTQTPSHQVTQMGQEVILRCVPISNHLYFYWYRQILGQKVEFLVSFYNNEISEKSEIFDDQFSVERPDGSNFTLKIRSTKLEDSAMYFCGGDKNTEAFFGQGTRLTVV.

This clone was recorded once. V is TRBV20-1 and J is TRBJ1-1; D is unresolved. Germline V gene data show CDR1 as DFQATT and CDR2 as SNEGSKA (reference sequence). This CDR3 spans 13 amino acids. Trimming took off 3 bases at V and 1 base at J, with 9 bases between the two ends. This CDR3 is CSASREPNTEAFF. CDR3 DNA sequence: TGCAGTGCTAGTCGGGAGCCGAACACTGAAGCTTTCTTT.

CDR3 in amino acids: CASTKGHYGYTF. Here the CDR3 DNA reads TGTGCCAGCACAAAGGGCCACTATGGCTACACCTTC. This rearrangement joins TRBV3-1 (or the pseudogene TRBV3-2) to TRBJ1-2, with D unresolved. The CDR3 contains 12 residues. Germline loops: CDR1 LGHDT, CDR2 YNNKEL (reference sequence). V was cut by 7 bases and J by 3 bases, with 9 bases left in between.

The J gene is TRBJ2-3, the V gene TRBV2; 7 nucleotides align to TRBD2. Looked up from germline, CDR1 is SNHLY and CDR2 is FYNNEI. The CDR3 covers 14 residues. Trimming removed 5 bases from V and 0 bases from J; junction bases left unmatched: 2. CDR3 in DNA: TGTGCCAGCAGTCCGGGACTAAGCACAGATACGCAGTATTTT. Translating it yields CASSPGLSTDTQYF. Drawing the rest from reference TRBV2 and TRBJ2-3, the complete variable domain is EPEVTQTPSHQVTQMGQEVILRCVPISNHLYFYWYRQILGQKVEFLVSFYNNEISEKSEIFDDQFSVERPDGSNFTLKIRSTKLEDSAMYFCASSPGLSTDTQYFGPGTRLTVL.

This clone was seen a single time. The V call is TRBV11-3, the J call TRBJ2-1, with 11 bases that match TRBD2. The germline V gene has CDR1 SGHNT and CDR2 YENEEA. V trimming: 5 bases; J trimming: 0 bases; junction bases outside the gene matches: 12. This CDR3 has 19 amino acids. The CDR3 sequence is CASSPKSGLAASSYNEQFF. In DNA form, the CDR3 reads TGTGCCAGCAGCCCTAAATCGGGACTAGCGGCGAGCTCCTACAATGAGCAGTTCTTC. Together with reference TRBV11-3 and TRBJ2-1, the CDR3 gives the full variable domain: EAGVVQSPRYKIIEKKQPVAFWCNPISGHNTLYWYLQNLGQGPELLIRYENEEAVDDSQLPKDRFSAERLKGVDSTLKIQPAELGDSAVYLCASSPKSGLAASSYNEQFFGPGTRLTVL.

This sequence joins TRBV9 and TRBJ1-1; no firm D call. This CDR3 is 14 amino acids long. Germline CDR1 and CDR2: SGDLS and YYNGEE. The ends were cut back, 0 bases at V and 1 base at J, with 7 bases in the middle. CDR3 loop: CASSVDGENTEAFF. The CDR3 DNA reads as TGTGCCAGCAGCGTAGATGGGGAGAACACTGAAGCTTTCTTT.

The V call is TRBV29-1, the J call TRBJ2-7; D may be TRBD2 (6 bases). The CDR3 consists of 12 residues. Per germline, CDR1 SQVTM and CDR2 ANQGSEA. V was shortened by 5 bases and J by 6 bases, with 14 bases between the two germline ends. The CDR3 loop is CSVWTMRGEQYV. As DNA, the CDR3 is TGCAGCGTTTGGACTATGAGGGGCGAGCAGTACGTC.

The genes are TRBV18 and TRBJ2-5; no clear D. Germline V gene data show CDR1 as KGHSH and CDR2 as LQKENI. V shed 3 bases and J shed 0 bases, with 5 bases lying between them. The CDR3 consists of 13 residues. The CDR3 reads CASSPQYQETQYF. CDR3 sequence (DNA): TGTGCCAGCTCACCCCAGTACCAAGAGACCCAGTACTTC.

The gene calls are TRBV30 and TRBJ2-2, with TRBD2 matching over 10 bases. CDR3 size: 13 residues. V was clipped by 8 bases and J by 5 bases; unmatched bases: 5. The germline V gene encodes CDR1 GTSNPN and CDR2 SVGIG (reference sequence). CDR3 residues: CARLSGRTGELFF. The CDR3 nucleotides are TGTGCCAGACTTAGCGGGAGGACCGGGGAGCTGTTTTTT. Complete variable domain (other parts from reference TRBV30 and TRBJ2-2): SQTIHQWPATLVQPVGSPLSLECTVEGTSNPNLYWYRQAAGRGLQLLFYSVGIGQISSEVPQNLSASRPQDRQFILSSKKLLLSDSGFYLCARLSGRTGELFFGEGSRLTVL.

This clone came up once. The V gene is TRBV7-2, the J gene TRBJ1-5, with D hard to call. Germline V gives CDR1 SGHTA, CDR2 FQGNSA. The CDR3 sequence is 14 residues long. Trimming shortened V by 1 base and J by 1 base, and 5 bases separated the two germline ends. The chain's CDR3 is CASSLDYSNQPQHF. For the CDR3, the DNA is TGTGCCAGCAGCTTAGATTACAGCAATCAGCCCCAGCATTTT.

The chain carries TRBV7-9 and TRBJ2-1; 9 bases map to TRBD1. The CDR3 length is 15 residues. Germline values: CDR1 SEHNR, CDR2 FQNEAQ (reference sequence). Trimming cost V 5 bases and J 4 bases; bases outside gene matches: 6. CDR3 amino acids: CASSKDRGTYNEQFF. The CDR3 nucleotides read TGTGCCAGCAGCAAGGACAGGGGAACTTACAATGAGCAGTTCTTC.

This sequence joins TRBV4-1 and TRBJ2-6; 10 bases map to TRBD1. Trimming took 1 base from V and 2 from J; bases not matched to a gene: 2. The CDR3 covers 17 residues. Germline CDR1 MGHRA, CDR2 YSYEKL. CDR3 sequence: CASSQGDRGAGANVLTF. CDR3 nucleotides: TGCGCCAGCAGCCAAGGGGACAGGGGCGCTGGGGCCAACGTCCTGACTTTC.

The chain links TRBV7-2 to TRBJ2-3, with D perhaps matching TRBD1 (5 bases). The CDR3 consists of 15 residues. V dropped 5 bases and J dropped 2 bases, with 14 bases sitting between them. Per germline, CDR1 SGHTA and CDR2 FQGNSA. CDR3 loop: CASSPATDITDTQYF. CDR3 nucleotides: TGTGCCAGCAGCCCCGCGACAGATATCACAGATACGCAGTATTTT.

This chain uses TRBV7-9 with TRBJ2-3; D ambiguous. Trimming left V 5 bases short and J 3 bases short, with 12 bases between. The CDR3 spans 14 residues. Germline V gene lookup returns CDR1 SEHNR and CDR2 FQNEAQ (reference sequence). The CDR3 protein is CASSPVGSTDTQYF. CDR3 DNA sequence: TGTGCCAGCAGCCCGGTTGGCTCGACAGATACGCAGTATTTT.

The chain has TRBV5-6 and TRBJ1-1; D might be TRBD1 (6 bases). The CDR3 runs 14 residues. Germline V CDR1 and CDR2: SGHDT, YYEEEE. The V and J ends lost 0 bases and 7 bases respectively, with 13 bases between them. CDR3: CASSLGGGGGEAFF. The DNA of the CDR3 is TGTGCCAGCAGCTTGGGAGGGGGAGGAGGTGAAGCTTTCTTT. The full variable domain, rest sourced from reference TRBV5-6 and TRBJ1-1, is DAGVTQSPTHLIKTRGQQVTLRCSPKSGHDTVSWYQQALGQGPQFIFQYYEEEERQRGNFPDRFSGHQFPNYSSELNVNALLLGDSALYLCASSLGGGGGEAFFGQGTRLTVV.

The chain links TRBV7-2 to TRBJ1-2; no firm D call. CDR1 and CDR2 (germline): SGHTA, FQGNSA. The CDR3 totals 14 residues. Trimming removed 4 bases from V and 5 bases from J, with 14 bases in between. The CDR3, as DNA: TGTGCCAGCAGCTCCGACTCTGTCTCTTATGGCTACACCTTC. Residues: CASSSDSVSYGYTF.

The chain joins TRBV7-9 to TRBJ2-3; D tentatively fits TRBD1 or TRBD2 (5 bases each). The length of the CDR3 is 12 residues. Per the germline V gene, CDR1 is SEHNR and CDR2 is FQNEAQ (reference sequence). The V gene lost 2 bases and the J gene lost 14 bases, with 14 bases spanning the gap. CDR3 sequence: CASSLRDPVLYF. The DNA for the CDR3 is TGTGCCAGCAGCTTAAGGGACCCCGTCTTGTATTTT. The full variable domain, its missing parts supplied by reference TRBV7-9 and TRBJ2-3, is DTGVSQNPRHKITKRGQNVTFRCDPISEHNRLYWYRQTLGQGPEFLTYFQNEAQLEKSRLLSDRFSAERPKGSFSTLEIQRTEQGDSAMYLCASSLRDPVLYFGPGTRLTVL.

The rearrangement links TRBV29-1 to TRBJ2-7; the D gene is possibly TRBD2 (6 bases). The germline CDR1 and CDR2 sequences are SQVTM and ANQGSEA. Trimming took 2 bases from V and 5 from J, leaving 10 bases between them. The CDR3 is 12 residues long. CDR3 sequence reads: CSVEWRVHEQYV. CDR3 nucleotide sequence: TGCAGCGTTGAATGGAGGGTCCACGAGCAGTACGTC.

This clone was found once. This CDR3 is CASSIAGPAGNTIYF. In DNA, the CDR3 is TGTGCCAGTAGTATCGCTGGGCCGGCTGGAAACACCATATATTTT. The genes are TRBV19 and TRBJ1-3; D gene uncertain. This CDR3 comprises 15 residues. Deletions cut 3 bases from V and 2 bases from J, with 11 bases between. CDR1 is LNHDA and CDR2 is SQIVND in the germline V gene (reference sequence).

This rearrangement joins TRBV29-1 to TRBJ2-5, with D maybe TRBD1 (6 bases). The CDR3 has 13 residues. Germline-derived CDR1 and CDR2 are SQVTM and ANQGSEA. V was cut by 4 bases and J by 5 bases, with 14 bases left in between. CDR3 in amino acids: CSVAQGIGETQYF. In DNA, the CDR3 is TGCAGCGTTGCGCAGGGGATTGGGGAGACCCAGTACTTC.

This chain joins TRBV12-3 or TRBV12-4 and TRBJ2-3; D not certain. The CDR3 is 12 amino acids. The ends were cut back, 6 bases at V and 2 bases at J, with 6 bases in the middle. In nucleotides, the CDR3 is TGTGCCAGCAGCACCTTCACAGATACGCAGTATTTT. Protein: CASSTFTDTQYF.